This T cell receptor beta chain was sequenced for a study of blood T cell repertoires in COVID-19. Study details: Samples representing acute and convalescent COVID-19 were sourced from the United States, Italy and Spain.

Per the study methods: The assay estimated nucleated cells by amplifying reference gene primers. Libraries were prepared by immunoSEQ multiplex PCR; TCRdb keeps only in-frame clonotypes and omits some of them. V, J and clone size are taken as reported in that table, and D and trimming were inferred from the DNA itself. The sample has approximately 490,000 clones, 80% to 90% seen once; the top ten hold around 8%. CDR3 size: 13 residues. V dropped 4 bases and J dropped 12 bases, with 16 bases sitting between them. Germline CDR1 reads SNHLY; CDR2 reads FYNNEI. This clone appeared once. The rearrangement uses TRBV2 and TRBJ1-5; D gene uncertain. The sample consisted of PBMCs or T cells enriched from blood (not recorded which). The sequence was obtained from a woman aged 55-69 years who had recovered from COVID-19. CDR3 amino acids: CASSGLAGGVQHF. The CDR3, as DNA: TGTGCCAGCAGTGGGTTAGCAGGCGGGGTCCAGCATTTT.